This T cell receptor beta chain was recovered during a study of T cell responses to AZD1222 COVID-19 vaccine. Study-level background: Timing groups of about 4 and about 12 weeks for second doses were pooled.

The CDR3 consists of 11 residues. Trimming removed 4 bases from V and 4 bases from J, with 6 bases in between. General observations from the study: Just a handful of people given AZD1222 tested seropositive at baseline. The study found Spike-specific TCR breadth and depth rose after two AZD1222 doses. Mapped onto spike, vaccine-associated CD4 TCRs spanned it and were dominant at 160-218 and 743-854.

About this clone itself: Its antigen is currently unknown.

Generated by immunoSEQ multiplex PCR, the TCRdb table keeps only in-frame clones and is missing some. The table shows about 110,000 clones, with almost 90% occurring only once. The material was peripheral blood, obtained on day 0 of AZD1222 vaccination. The rearrangement joins TRBV5-3 to TRBJ2-7; D unresolved. TRBV5-3 is known as an ORF, though its function is uncertain. This receptor was taken from an adult in good health. The DNA of the CDR3 is TGTGCCAGAAGCCCGCCATACGAGCAGTACTTC. Protein: CARSPPYEQYF.